A single T cell receptor beta chain is shown here with its context. CDR3 length equals 15 residues. Germline V gene data show CDR1 as ENHRY and CDR2 as SYGVKD. Trimming pared 0 bases from V and 0 bases from J, leaving 9 bases between. These data originate in a study of shared clonotypes between healthy human individuals. In the source study's methods: As immunoSEQ supplied junction-only sequences (without quality scores), filtering differed. Clones were sequenced by immunoSEQ multiplex PCR, and TCRdb holds only the in-frame ones, with some missing. V and J calls and clone size are those listed in that table; D and trimming were worked out from the DNA. This sample yields almost 700,000 clones, of which about 90% are seen a single time; roughly 22% belongs to the top ten. Terminally differentiated effector memory CD45RA+ cells were excluded by CCR7 positive selection of CD45RO-negative cells.

The TCR sequence derives from a man aged 30 to 45 in good health. V is TRBV10-3 and J is TRBJ2-7; possibly TRBD1 or TRBD2 for D (6 bases each). The sequencing sample was made of naive CD8+ T cells sorted from blood. As DNA, the CDR3 is TGTGCCATCAGTGAGTCGGGGGGCAACTCCTACGAGCAGTACTTC. Its protein product is CAISESGGNSYEQYF.